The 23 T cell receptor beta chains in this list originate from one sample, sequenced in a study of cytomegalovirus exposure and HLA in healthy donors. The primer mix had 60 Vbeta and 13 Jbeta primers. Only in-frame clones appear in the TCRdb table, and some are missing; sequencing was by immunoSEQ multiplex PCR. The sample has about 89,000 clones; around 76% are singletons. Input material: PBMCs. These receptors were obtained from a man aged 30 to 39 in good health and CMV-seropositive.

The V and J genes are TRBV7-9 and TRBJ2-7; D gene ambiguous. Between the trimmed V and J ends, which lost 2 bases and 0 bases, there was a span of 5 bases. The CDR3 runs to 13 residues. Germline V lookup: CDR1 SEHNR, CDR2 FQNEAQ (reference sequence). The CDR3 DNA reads TGTGCCAGCAGCTTACAAATCTCCTACGAGCAGTACTTC. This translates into CASSLQISYEQYF.

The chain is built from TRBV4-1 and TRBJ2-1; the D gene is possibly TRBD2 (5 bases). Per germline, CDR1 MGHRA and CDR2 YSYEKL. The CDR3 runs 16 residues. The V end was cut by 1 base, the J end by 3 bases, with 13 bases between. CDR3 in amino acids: CASSQGELGYYNEQFF. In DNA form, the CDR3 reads TGCGCCAGCAGCCAAGGGGAGCTTGGCTACTACAATGAGCAGTTCTTC.

CDR3 nucleotide sequence: TGTGCCAGCAGTGTGGGGACAGATGCCTACGAGCAGTACTTC. Amino acid sequence: CASSVGTDAYEQYF. The chain joins TRBV2 to TRBJ2-7, with 7 bases that match TRBD1. This CDR3 is 14 amino acids long. V lost 4 bases, J lost 2 bases, and 5 bases stayed unmatched. Germline CDR1 SNHLY, CDR2 FYNNEI.

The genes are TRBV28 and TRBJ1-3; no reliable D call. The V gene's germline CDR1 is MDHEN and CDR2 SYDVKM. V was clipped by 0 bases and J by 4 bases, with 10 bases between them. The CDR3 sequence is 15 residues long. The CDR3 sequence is CASSLWELEGNTIYF. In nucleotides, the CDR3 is TGTGCCAGCAGTTTATGGGAGTTAGAGGGAAACACCATATATTTT.

CDR3 sequence reads: CASRSNRGANTGELFF. The DNA for the CDR3 is TGTGCCAGCAGATCCAACAGGGGAGCGAACACCGGGGAGCTGTTTTTT. The chain combines TRBV7-3 with TRBJ2-2; 7 positions agree with TRBD1. The CDR3 spans 16 residues. V was clipped by 6 bases and J by 0 bases; unmatched bases: 7. Germline V gene lookup returns CDR1 SGHTA and CDR2 FQGTGA. The entire variable domain, with the rest obtained from reference TRBV7-3 and TRBJ2-2, is as follows: GAGVSQTPSNKVTEKGKYVELRCDPISGHTALYWYRQSLGQGPEFLIYFQGTGAADDSGLPNDRFFAVRPEGSVSTLKIQRTERGDSAVYLCASRSNRGANTGELFFGEGSRLTVL.

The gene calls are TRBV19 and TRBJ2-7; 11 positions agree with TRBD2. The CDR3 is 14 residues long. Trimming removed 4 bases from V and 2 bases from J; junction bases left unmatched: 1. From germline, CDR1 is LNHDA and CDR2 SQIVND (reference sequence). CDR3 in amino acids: CASSTSGGPYEQYF. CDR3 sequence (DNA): TGTGCCAGTAGTACTAGCGGGGGGCCCTACGAGCAGTACTTC. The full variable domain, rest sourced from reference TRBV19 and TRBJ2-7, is DGGITQSPKYLFRKEGQNVTLSCEQNLNHDAMYWYRQDPGQGLRLIYYSQIVNDFQKGDIAEGYSVSREKKESFPLTVTSAQKNPTAFYLCASSTSGGPYEQYFGPGTRLTVT.

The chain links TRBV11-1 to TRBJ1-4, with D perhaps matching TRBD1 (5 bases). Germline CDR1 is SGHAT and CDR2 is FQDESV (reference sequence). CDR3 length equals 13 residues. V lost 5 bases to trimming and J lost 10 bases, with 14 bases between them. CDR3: CASSPPGGGKLFF. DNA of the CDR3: TGTGCCAGCAGCCCCCCGGGGGGGGGAAAACTGTTTTTT.

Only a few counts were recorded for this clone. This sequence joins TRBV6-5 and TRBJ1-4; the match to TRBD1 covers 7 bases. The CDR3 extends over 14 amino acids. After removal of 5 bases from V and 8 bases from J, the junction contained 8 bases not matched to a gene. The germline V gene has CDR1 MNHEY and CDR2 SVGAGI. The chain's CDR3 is CASSPGGRNEKLFF. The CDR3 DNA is TGTGCCAGCAGTCCAGGGGGGAGGAACGAAAAACTGTTTTTT.

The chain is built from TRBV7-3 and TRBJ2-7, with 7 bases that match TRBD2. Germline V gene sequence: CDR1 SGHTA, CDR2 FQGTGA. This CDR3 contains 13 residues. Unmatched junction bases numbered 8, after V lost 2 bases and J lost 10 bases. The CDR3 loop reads CASSLGGDGEQYF. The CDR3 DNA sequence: TGTGCCAGCAGCTTAGGGGGGGACGGGGAACAGTACTTC.

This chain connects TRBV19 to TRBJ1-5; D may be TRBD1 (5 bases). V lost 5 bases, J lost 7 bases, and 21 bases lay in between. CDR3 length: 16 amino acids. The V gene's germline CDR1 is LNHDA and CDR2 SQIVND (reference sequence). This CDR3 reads CASSPNNFRVDQPQHF. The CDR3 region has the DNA TGTGCCAGTAGTCCGAACAACTTCAGGGTCGACCAGCCCCAGCATTTT.

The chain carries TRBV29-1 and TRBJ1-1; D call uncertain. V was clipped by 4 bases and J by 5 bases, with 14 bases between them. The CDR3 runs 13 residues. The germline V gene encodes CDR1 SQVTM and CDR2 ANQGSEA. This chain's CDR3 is CSVVLTRNTEAFF. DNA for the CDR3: TGCAGCGTTGTGCTGACCAGGAATACTGAAGCTTTCTTT.

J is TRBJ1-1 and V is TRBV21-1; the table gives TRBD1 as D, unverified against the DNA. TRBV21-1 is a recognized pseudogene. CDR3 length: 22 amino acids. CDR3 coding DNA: TGTGCCAGCAGCAAAAACGCGAAAGTTCGGGACAGGGCCGCTGAAAGGAAAACTGAAGCTTTCTTT. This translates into CASSKNAKVRDRAAERKTEAFF.

The CDR3 loop reads CASSPRDRDSPLHF. The CDR3 region has the DNA TGTGCCAGCAGCCCCCGGGACAGGGATTCACCCCTCCACTTT. The V and J genes are TRBV9 and TRBJ1-6; 9 bases are a match to TRBD1. The CDR3 covers 14 residues. V lost 4 bases, J lost 8 bases, and 4 bases stayed unmatched. CDR1 SGDLS and CDR2 YYNGEE come from the germline V gene.

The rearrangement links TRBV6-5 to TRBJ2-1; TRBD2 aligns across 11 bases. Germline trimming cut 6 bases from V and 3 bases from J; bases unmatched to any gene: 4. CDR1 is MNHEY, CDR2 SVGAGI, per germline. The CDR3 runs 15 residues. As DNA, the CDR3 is TGTGCCAGCAGGGCCGGGACTAGCGGCTACAATGAGCAGTTCTTC. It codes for CASRAGTSGYNEQFF.

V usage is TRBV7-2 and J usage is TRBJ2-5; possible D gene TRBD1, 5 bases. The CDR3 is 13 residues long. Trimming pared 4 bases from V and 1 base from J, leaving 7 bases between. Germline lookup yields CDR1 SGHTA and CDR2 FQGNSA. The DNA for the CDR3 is TGTGCCAGCAGCTCCAGGGTCCAAGAGACCCAGTACTTC. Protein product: CASSSRVQETQYF.

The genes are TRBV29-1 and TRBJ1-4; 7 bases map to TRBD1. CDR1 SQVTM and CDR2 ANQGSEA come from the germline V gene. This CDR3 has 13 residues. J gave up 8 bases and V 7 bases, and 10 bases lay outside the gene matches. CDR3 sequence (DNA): TGCAGCGGTAAAACAGGGGTTGGGGAAAAACTGTTTTTT. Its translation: CSGKTGVGEKLFF.

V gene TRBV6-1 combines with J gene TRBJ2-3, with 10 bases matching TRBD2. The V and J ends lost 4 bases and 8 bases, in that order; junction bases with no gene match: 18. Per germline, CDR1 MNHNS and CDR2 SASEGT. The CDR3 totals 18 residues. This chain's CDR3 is CASSVLAGGRGDKGTQYF. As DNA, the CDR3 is TGTGCCAGCAGTGTATTAGCGGGGGGCCGGGGGGATAAAGGTACGCAGTATTTT.

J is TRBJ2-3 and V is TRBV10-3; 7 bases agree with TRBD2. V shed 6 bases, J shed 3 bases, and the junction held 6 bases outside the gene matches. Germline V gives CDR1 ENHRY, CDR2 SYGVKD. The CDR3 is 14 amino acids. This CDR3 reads CAIRGLVGTDTQYF. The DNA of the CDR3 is TGTGCCATCAGAGGACTAGTGGGTACAGATACGCAGTATTTT.

The CDR3 loop reads CASSTRQDSTNEKLFF. The CDR3 DNA follows: TGTGCCAGCAGTACCCGACAGGATTCAACTAATGAAAAACTGTTTTTT. The chain joins TRBV28 to TRBJ1-4, with D tentatively TRBD1 (6 bases). The V gene's germline CDR1 is MDHEN and CDR2 SYDVKM. The CDR3 extends over 16 amino acids. Trimming removed 5 bases at V and 0 bases at J, with 13 bases between.

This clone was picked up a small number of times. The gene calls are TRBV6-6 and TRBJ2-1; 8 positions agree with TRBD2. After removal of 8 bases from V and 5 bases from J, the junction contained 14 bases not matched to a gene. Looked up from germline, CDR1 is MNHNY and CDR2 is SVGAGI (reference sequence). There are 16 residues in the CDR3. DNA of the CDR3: TGTGCCAGCGCGGGATCCGGACTAGCCAAAAACAATGAGCAGTTCTTC. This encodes CASAGSGLAKNNEQFF.

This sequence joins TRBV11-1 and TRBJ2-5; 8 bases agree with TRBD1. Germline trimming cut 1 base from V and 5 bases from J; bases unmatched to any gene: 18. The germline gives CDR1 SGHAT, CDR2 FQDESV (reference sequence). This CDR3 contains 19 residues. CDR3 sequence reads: CASSLVGETGGPSGETQYF. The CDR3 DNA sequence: TGTGCCAGCAGCTTAGTAGGGGAAACAGGGGGTCCCTCCGGGGAGACCCAGTACTTC.

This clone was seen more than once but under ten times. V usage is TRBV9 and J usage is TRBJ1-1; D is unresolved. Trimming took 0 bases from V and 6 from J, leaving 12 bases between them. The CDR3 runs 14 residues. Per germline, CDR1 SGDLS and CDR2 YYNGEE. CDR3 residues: CASSVESTRAEAFF. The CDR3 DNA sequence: TGTGCCAGCAGCGTAGAGTCAACTAGAGCTGAAGCTTTCTTT.

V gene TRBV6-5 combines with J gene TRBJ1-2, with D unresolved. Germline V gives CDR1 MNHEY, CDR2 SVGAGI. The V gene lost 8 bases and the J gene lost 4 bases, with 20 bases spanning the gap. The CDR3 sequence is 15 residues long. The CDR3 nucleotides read TGTGCCAGCCGGGTGATGGGTTTTACCGGCTATGGCTACACCTTC. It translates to CASRVMGFTGYGYTF.